The source of this T cell receptor beta chain is a study of shared clonotypes between healthy human individuals. Study-level results: The study sampled only blood, and tissue repertoires likely differ. Large depth notwithstanding, sorted-subset sequencing proved incomplete by rarefaction. A few donors showed sharing of roughly 5% of naive CD4 clonotypes. All-four-donor shared clonotypes had higher generation probabilities than non-shared clonotypes did.

Germline V gene lookup returns CDR1 LNHDA and CDR2 SQIVND (reference sequence). The length of the CDR3 is 14 residues. V gave up 1 base and J gave up 5 bases; unmatched junction bases: 1. CD45RO negativity and positive selection for CCR7 defined naive CD8 cells, a population that excluded terminally differentiated effector memory CD45RA+ cells. Notes on this clone: The antigen is not known.

The method was immunoSEQ multiplex PCR; TCRdb's version includes in-frame clones alone and lacks a portion of them. Of 600,000 or so clones listed, 90% to 95% are singletons. The chain employs TRBV19 and TRBJ2-2; TRBD2 aligns across 7 bases. The material sequenced was naive CD8+ T cells sorted from blood. This sequence was found in a woman aged 25 to 39 in good health. For the CDR3, the DNA is TGTGCCAGTAGTATAGGGGAGGGAACCGGGGAGCTGTTTTTT. Its protein is CASSIGEGTGELFF.